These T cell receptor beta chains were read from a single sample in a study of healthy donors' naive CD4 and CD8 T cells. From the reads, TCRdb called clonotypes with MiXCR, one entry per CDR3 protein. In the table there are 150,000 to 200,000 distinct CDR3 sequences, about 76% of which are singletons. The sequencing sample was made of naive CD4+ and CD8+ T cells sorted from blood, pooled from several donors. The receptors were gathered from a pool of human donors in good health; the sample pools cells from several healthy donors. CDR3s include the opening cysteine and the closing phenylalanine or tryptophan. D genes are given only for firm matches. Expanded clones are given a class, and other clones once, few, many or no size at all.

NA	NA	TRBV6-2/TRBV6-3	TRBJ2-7	CASSYGVGQLGYEQYF	TGTGCCAGCAGTTACGGGGTCGGACAATTGGGCTACGAGCAGTACTTC
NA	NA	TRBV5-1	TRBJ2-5	CASRLGPVTKETQYF	TGTGCCAGCAGGTTGGGGCCCGTTACAAAAGAGACCCAGTACTTC
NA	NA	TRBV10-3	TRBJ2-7	CAIAQSPTGQSYEQYF	TGTGCCATCGCCCAAAGCCCGACAGGACAATCCTACGAGCAGTACTTC
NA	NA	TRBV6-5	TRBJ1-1	CASSIAGPPEAFF	TGTGCCAGCAGTATCGCAGGGCCGCCTGAAGCTTTCTTT
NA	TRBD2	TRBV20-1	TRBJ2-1	CSARGTSGRANEQFF	TGCAGTGCTAGAGGGACTAGCGGGAGGGCCAATGAGCAGTTCTTC
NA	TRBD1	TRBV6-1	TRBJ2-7	CASREDRALSEQYF	TGTGCCAGCAGGGAAGACAGGGCCCTTTCCGAGCAGTACTTC
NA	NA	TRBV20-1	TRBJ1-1	CSARILRGEAFF	TGCAGTGCTAGGATCCTTAGGGGTGAAGCTTTCTTT
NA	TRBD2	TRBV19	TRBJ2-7	CASSIDQLAGTYEQYF	TGTGCCAGTAGTATAGATCAATTAGCGGGCACCTACGAGCAGTACTTC
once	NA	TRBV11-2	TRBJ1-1	CASSLWTLDTEAFF	TGTGCCAGCAGCTTATGGACCTTGGACACTGAGGCTTTCTTT
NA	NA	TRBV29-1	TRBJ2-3	CSVEPPRGSDTQYF	TGCAGCGTTGAACCACCCCGGGGCTCCGATACGCAGTATTTT
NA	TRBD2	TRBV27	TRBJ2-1	CASGPGLALYEQFF	TGTGCCAGCGGACCGGGACTAGCACTTTATGAGCAGTTCTTC
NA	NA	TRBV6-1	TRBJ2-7	CASSDAGYEQYF	TGTGCCAGCAGTGATGCAGGCTACGAGCAGTACTTC
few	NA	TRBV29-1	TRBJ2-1	CSVVQKDLRNEQFF	TGCAGCGTTGTCCAGAAAGATCTCCGCAATGAGCAGTTCTTC
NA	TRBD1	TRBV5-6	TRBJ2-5	CASSDGQDKYF	TGTGCCAGCAGCGACGGACAGGACAAGTACTTC
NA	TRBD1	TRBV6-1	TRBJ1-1	CASSHTGAEAFF	TGTGCCAGCAGCCACACAGGGGCTGAAGCTTTCTTT
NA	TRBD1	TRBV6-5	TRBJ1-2	CASSAYRGLGPLGYTF	TGTGCCAGCAGTGCCTACAGGGGGCTAGGCCCTTTGGGCTACACCTTC
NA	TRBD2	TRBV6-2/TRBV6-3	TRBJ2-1	CASSYLLAGSSNEQFF	TGTGCCAGCAGTTACCTACTAGCGGGGTCCTCCAATGAGCAGTTCTTC
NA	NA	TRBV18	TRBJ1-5	CASSPPMGASNQPQHF	TGTGCCAGCTCACCACCGATGGGGGCCAGCAATCAGCCCCAGCATTTT
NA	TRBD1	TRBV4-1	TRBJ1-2	CASSQVGQGSGYTF	TGCGCCAGCAGCCAAGTGGGACAGGGATCCGGCTACACCTTC
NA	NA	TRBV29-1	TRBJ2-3	CSVGTITDTQYF	TGCAGCGTCGGAACGATCACAGATACGCAGTATTTT
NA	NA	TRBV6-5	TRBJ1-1	CASSYYRVVTTEAFF	TGTGCCAGCAGTTACTACAGGGTTGTAACCACTGAAGCTTTCTTT
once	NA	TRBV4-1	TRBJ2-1	CASSQDPYGSSYNEQFF	TGCGCCAGCAGCCAAGATCCCTACGGGTCCTCCTACAATGAGCAGTTCTTC
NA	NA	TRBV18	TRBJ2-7	CASSLQYEQYF	TGTGCCAGCTCGCTTCAATACGAGCAGTACTTC
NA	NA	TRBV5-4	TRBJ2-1	CASSLAGGNGMQFF	TGTGCCAGCAGCTTGGCGGGCGGGAATGGTATGCAGTTCTTC
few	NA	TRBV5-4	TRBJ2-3	CASSLVAQDTQYF	TGTGCCAGCAGCTTGGTGGCCCAAGATACGCAGTATTTT
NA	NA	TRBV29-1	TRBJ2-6	CSVVTAGANVLTF	TGCAGCGTTGTTACAGCTGGGGCCAACGTCCTGACTTTC
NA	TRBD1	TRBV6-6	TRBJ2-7	CASSSTGDSYEQYF	TGTGCCAGCAGTTCGACAGGGGACTCCTACGAGCAGTACTTC
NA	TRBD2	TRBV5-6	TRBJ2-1	CASTISGSSYNEQFF	TGTGCCAGCACTATAAGCGGGAGCTCCTACAATGAGCAGTTCTTC
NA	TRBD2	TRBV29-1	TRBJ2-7	CSVETSGAPYEQYF	TGCAGCGTTGAGACTAGCGGGGCCCCCTACGAGCAGTACTTC
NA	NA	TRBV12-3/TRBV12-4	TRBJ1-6	CASSFPFQGSYNSPLHF	TGTGCCAGCAGTTTTCCCTTTCAGGGTTCCTATAATTCACCCCTCCACTTT
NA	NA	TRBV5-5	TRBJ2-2	CASSLALKSGELFF	TGTGCCAGCAGCTTGGCCCTAAAGTCCGGGGAGCTGTTTTTT
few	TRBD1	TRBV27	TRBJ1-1	CASSLSQQGLGTEAFF	TGTGCCAGCAGTTTATCCCAACAGGGGTTGGGCACTGAAGCTTTCTTT
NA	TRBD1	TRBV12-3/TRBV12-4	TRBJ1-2	CASSFRDSTNYGYTF	TGTGCCAGCAGTTTCCGGGACAGTACTAACTATGGCTACACCTTC
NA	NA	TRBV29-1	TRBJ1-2	CSVEGDQAYGYTF	TGCAGCGTTGAAGGGGACCAGGCCTATGGCTACACCTTC
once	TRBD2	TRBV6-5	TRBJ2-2	CASSYISGRAGELFF	TGTGCCAGCAGTTATATCAGCGGGAGAGCCGGGGAGCTGTTTTTT
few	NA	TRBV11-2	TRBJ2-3	CASSLGTATDTQYF	TGTGCCAGCAGCTTAGGTACAGCCACAGATACGCAGTATTTT
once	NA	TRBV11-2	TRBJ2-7	CASSFYNEQYF	TGTGCCAGCAGCTTTTATAACGAGCAGTACTTC
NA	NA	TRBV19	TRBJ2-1	CASSIDMGTSYNEQFF	TGTGCCAGTAGTATAGATATGGGAACCTCCTACAATGAGCAGTTCTTC
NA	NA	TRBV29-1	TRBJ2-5	CSVGRVAGETQYF	TGCAGCGTTGGGAGGGTCGCGGGAGAGACCCAGTACTTC
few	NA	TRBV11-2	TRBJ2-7	CASSTGPSRYEQYF	TGTGCCAGCAGCACGGGGCCCTCCCGCTACGAGCAGTACTTC
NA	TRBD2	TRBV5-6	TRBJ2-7	CASSRYPGLAGGSYEQYF	TGTGCCAGCAGCCGTTATCCGGGACTAGCGGGAGGGTCCTACGAGCAGTACTTC
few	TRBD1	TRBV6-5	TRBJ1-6	CASSYSGQGGSSPLHF	TGTGCCAGCAGTTACTCGGGACAGGGAGGTTCTTCACCCCTCCACTTT
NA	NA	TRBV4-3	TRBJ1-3	CASSHGNTIYF	TGCGCCAGCAGCCACGGAAACACCATATATTTT
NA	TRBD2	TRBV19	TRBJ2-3	CASSPGTSGRGIPSTDTQYF	TGTGCCAGTAGTCCTGGGACTAGCGGAAGAGGCATCCCTAGCACAGATACGCAGTATTTT
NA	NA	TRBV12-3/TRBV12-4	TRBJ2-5	CASSLTVVETQYF	TGTGCCAGCAGCCTGACGGTTGTGGAGACCCAGTACTTC
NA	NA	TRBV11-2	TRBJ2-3	CASSSRPGDTQYF	TGTGCCAGCAGTTCCCGCCCCGGGGATACGCAGTATTTT
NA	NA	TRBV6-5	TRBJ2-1	CASSAFMNEQFF	TGTGCCAGCAGTGCTTTCATGAATGAGCAGTTCTTC
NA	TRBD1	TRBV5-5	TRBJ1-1	CASSSGTGLMNTEAFF	TGTGCCAGCAGCTCCGGGACAGGGTTGATGAACACTGAAGCTTTCTTT
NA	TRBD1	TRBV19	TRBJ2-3	CASSTWDSYYSTDTQYF	TGTGCCAGTAGCACTTGGGACAGCTATTATAGCACAGATACGCAGTATTTT
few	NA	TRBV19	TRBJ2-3	CASNIQGRLSTDTQYF	TGTGCCAGTAATATACAGGGAAGACTTAGCACAGATACGCAGTATTTT
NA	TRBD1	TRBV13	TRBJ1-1	CASSLLTGENTEAFF	TGTGCCAGCAGCTTATTAACAGGGGAGAACACTGAAGCTTTCTTT
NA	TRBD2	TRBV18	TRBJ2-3	CASSPGAGALDTQYF	TGTGCCAGCTCACCAGGAGCGGGAGCTCTGGATACGCAGTATTTT
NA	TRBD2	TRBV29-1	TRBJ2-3	CSVEDSTSGDLITDTQYF	TGCAGCGTTGAAGATTCCACTAGCGGAGACCTAATCACAGATACGCAGTATTTT
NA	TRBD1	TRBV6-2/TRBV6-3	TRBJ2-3	CASSWWDSPSDTQYF	TGTGCCAGCAGTTGGTGGGACAGCCCTTCGGATACGCAGTATTTT
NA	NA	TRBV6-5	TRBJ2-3	CASSYTGTRMNTQYF	TGTGCCAGCAGTTATACCGGGACACGGATGAATACGCAGTATTTT
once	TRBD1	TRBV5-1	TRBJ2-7	CASSSRDRGPEQYF	TGCGCCAGCAGCTCCCGGGACAGGGGGCCCGAGCAGTACTTC
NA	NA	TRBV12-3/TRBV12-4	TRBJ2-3	CASSSDRSTDTQYF	TGCGCCAGCAGTTCCGACAGAAGCACAGATACGCAGTATTTT
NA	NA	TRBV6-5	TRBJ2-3	CASRTRGTDTQYF	TGTGCCAGCAGGACCCGAGGGACAGATACGCAGTATTTT
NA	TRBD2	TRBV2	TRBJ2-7	CASRAVAGGAYEQYF	TGTGCCAGCAGAGCTGTAGCGGGAGGGGCATACGAGCAGTACTTC
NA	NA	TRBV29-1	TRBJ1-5	CSVEDLAGADSNQPQHF	TGCAGCGTTGAAGATCTTGCGGGGGCGGACAGCAATCAGCCCCAGCATTTT